What follows are 29 T cell receptor beta chains derived from one specimen sequenced in a study of PD-1 blockade in classical Hodgkin lymphoma. Autologous stem cell transplantation was followed by relapse in every patient, and brentuximab vedotin exposure varied. Some clones are missing from TCRdb's copy, which holds only in-frame ones; the method was immunoSEQ multiplex PCR. The sample lists about 93,000 clones; around 81% were seen once. The sample in question was peripheral blood mononuclear cells (PBMCs), obtained before the second cycle of nivolumab. These receptors were collected from a human donor with classical Hodgkin lymphoma.

The rearrangement joins TRBV7-8 to TRBJ2-7; no firm D call. CDR3 length: 15 residues. Trimming took off 3 bases at V and 1 base at J, with 13 bases between the two ends. Looked up from germline, CDR1 is SGHVS and CDR2 is FQNEAQ. The CDR3 coding sequence is TGTGCCAGCAGCTTCACCTACGGCAGTTCCTACGAGCAGTACTTC. Its translation: CASSFTYGSSYEQYF.

V gene TRBV2 combines with J gene TRBJ2-1, with 9 bases fitting TRBD2. The V gene's germline CDR1 is SNHLY and CDR2 FYNNEI. This CDR3 has 15 amino acids. V lost 7 bases, J lost 5 bases, and 9 bases stayed unmatched. The CDR3 sequence: CASIRGLAGNNEQFF. CDR3 nucleotide sequence: TGTGCCAGCATCCGCGGCCTAGCGGGAAACAATGAGCAGTTCTTC.

This clone has only a few counts. The chain uses TRBV6-6 and TRBJ1-1; no clear D. The germline V gene has CDR1 MNHNY and CDR2 SVGAGI (reference sequence). The CDR3 is 13 amino acids. V dropped 7 bases and J dropped 0 bases, with 9 bases sitting between them. The CDR3 is CASTVAMNTEAFF. CDR3 sequence (DNA): TGTGCCAGCACCGTAGCGATGAACACTGAAGCTTTCTTT.

The V and J genes are TRBV29-1 and TRBJ2-3, with D maybe TRBD2 (6 bases). Germline CDR1 is SQVTM and CDR2 is ANQGSEA. The CDR3 consists of 13 residues. Trimming removed 5 bases from V and 4 bases from J, with 13 bases in between. The CDR3 is CSVWGLTPDTQYF. The CDR3 DNA reads as TGCAGCGTTTGGGGACTTACGCCAGATACGCAGTATTTT.

This clone was seen more than once but under ten times. The identical CDR3 is also encoded by other nucleotide sequences in the sample. The chain is built from TRBV7-6 and TRBJ2-7; 8 bases are a match to TRBD2. The CDR3 runs 14 residues. Trimming took 3 bases from V and 6 from J; bases not matched to a gene: 7. CDR1 and CDR2 (germline): SGHVS, FNYEAQ. CDR3 bases: TGTGCCAGCAGCTTGGCGCGGGGGGTGGGCGAGCAGTACTTC. Its translation: CASSLARGVGEQYF.

V and J are TRBV10-3 and TRBJ2-5, with 14 bases matching TRBD2. This CDR3 is 17 amino acids long. Germline assignment: CDR1 ENHRY and CDR2 SYGVKD. V trimming: 10 bases; J trimming: 1 base; junction bases outside the gene matches: 11. As DNA, the CDR3 is TGTGCCACCAAGCCGGGACTAGCGGGAGTGCCCCAAGAGACCCAGTACTTC. It codes for CATKPGLAGVPQETQYF.

The chain carries TRBV7-3 and TRBJ1-6; no clear D gene. The CDR3 has 14 amino acids. The germline CDR1 and CDR2 sequences are SGHTA and FQGTGA. Trimming took off 2 bases at V and 7 bases at J, with 9 bases between the two ends. The CDR3 here is CASSLEAGNSPLHF. DNA for the CDR3: TGTGCCAGCAGCTTAGAGGCCGGAAATTCACCCCTCCACTTT.

V and J are TRBV11-3 and TRBJ2-3; the D gene is possibly TRBD2 (5 bases). Germline loops: CDR1 SGHNT, CDR2 YENEEA. The germline V and J ends were trimmed by 0 bases and 9 bases, with 16 bases remaining between them. The CDR3 contains 15 residues. CDR3 amino acids: CASSLDESASGTQYF. The CDR3 DNA reads as TGTGCCAGCAGCTTAGATGAGTCAGCATCGGGGACGCAGTATTTT.

This clone was detected a few times. The J gene is TRBJ2-1, the V gene TRBV5-1; 7 bases agree with TRBD1. This CDR3 is built from 15 residues. The J segment lost 4 bases and the V segment lost 3 bases, leaving 7 bases of the junction unmatched. The germline V gene encodes CDR1 SGHRS and CDR2 YFSETQ. CDR3 nucleotide sequence: TGCGCCAGCAGCTCATGGACAGGCGGGTACAATGAGCAGTTCTTC. This sequence encodes CASSSWTGGYNEQFF.

This sequence joins TRBV29-1 and TRBJ2-3; TRBD2 matches at 7 bases. Germline V gene data show CDR1 as SQVTM and CDR2 as ANQGSEA. The junction had 13 bases not matched to a gene; V was cut back by 7 bases and J by 3 bases. The CDR3 runs to 15 residues. CDR3 coding DNA: TGCAGCGCACGTGAAAGCGGGGCGGATACAGATACGCAGTATTTT. As protein: CSARESGADTDTQYF.

The chain employs TRBV5-1 and TRBJ1-2; no clear D. The V and J ends lost 0 bases and 2 bases respectively, with 8 bases between them. The CDR3 runs 14 residues. CDR1 and CDR2 from the germline V gene are SGHRS and YFSETQ. CDR3 loop: CASSLGVPNYGYTF. CDR3 DNA: TGCGCCAGCAGCTTGGGGGTTCCGAACTATGGCTACACCTTC.

The rearrangement uses TRBV5-1 and TRBJ1-6; 7 bases match TRBD1. Germline values: CDR1 SGHRS, CDR2 YFSETQ. The CDR3 sequence is 15 residues long. J was trimmed by 10 bases and V by 0 bases; bases with no gene match: 7. The CDR3 DNA is TGCGCCAGCAGCTTGGCGACAGGGACAGCCTCACCCCTCCACTTT. As protein: CASSLATGTASPLHF.

This clone appeared once. This chain uses TRBV9 with TRBJ2-3; D is perhaps TRBD2 (5 bases). The CDR3 is made up of 16 amino acids. V shed 0 bases and J shed 1 base, with 12 bases lying between them. Germline V gene lookup returns CDR1 SGDLS and CDR2 YYNGEE. CDR3 nucleotide sequence: TGTGCCAGCAGCGTAGAGGAGGCTTTGGGCACAGATACGCAGTATTTT. Translation gives CASSVEEALGTDTQYF. The full variable domain, its missing parts supplied by reference TRBV9 and TRBJ2-3, is DSGVTQTPKHLITATGQRVTLRCSPRSGDLSVYWYQQSLDQGLQFLIQYYNGEERAKGNILERFSAQQFPDLHSELNLSSLELGDSALYFCASSVEEALGTDTQYFGPGTRLTVL.

This clone was found once. CDR3 nucleotide sequence: TGTGCCAGCAGTGAACTGGGGGTTCCTGAAGCTTTCTTT. This gives the protein CASSELGVPEAFF. The rearrangement links TRBV6-1 to TRBJ1-1; D possibly corresponds to TRBD1 (5 bases). This CDR3 has 13 amino acids. Trimming cost V 2 bases and J 6 bases, with 10 bases left between them. Germline V gene sequence: CDR1 MNHNS, CDR2 SASEGT.

The J gene is TRBJ2-5, the V gene TRBV4-1; D remains unclear. V gave up 0 bases and J gave up 2 bases, with 13 bases separating them. The germline V gene has CDR1 MGHRA and CDR2 YSYEKL. CDR3 length equals 16 residues. The CDR3 nucleotides are TGCGCCAGCAGCCAAGATCCAGGACGTCGTCAAGAGACCCAGTACTTC. Translated, it gives CASSQDPGRRQETQYF.

This clone occurred a few times. The V and J genes are TRBV13 and TRBJ1-4, with D perhaps matching TRBD1 (5 bases). Germline V gives CDR1 PRHDT, CDR2 FYEKMQ (reference sequence). Trimming left V 8 bases short and J 6 bases short, with 16 bases between. There are 14 residues in the CDR3. The CDR3 region is CASGARGRDEKLFF. In nucleotides, the CDR3 is TGTGCCAGCGGGGCGAGGGGTCGGGATGAAAAACTGTTTTTT.

The CDR3 DNA is TGTGCCAGCAGTGACTCCGCCAGCGTCTACAATGAGCAGTTCTTC. It is translated as CASSDSASVYNEQFF. The chain joins TRBV6-4 to TRBJ2-1; D gene unclear. The germline gives CDR1 MRHNA, CDR2 SNTAGT. V lost 0 bases and J 3 bases, leaving 9 bases between the germline ends. The CDR3 is 15 residues long.

This clone was seen a few times. The chain uses TRBV25-1 and TRBJ1-5; D ambiguous. The germline V and J ends were trimmed by 6 bases and 9 bases, with 15 bases remaining between them. The germline CDR1 and CDR2 sequences are MGHDK and SYGVNS. The CDR3 is 13 amino acids. CDR3 bases: TGTGCCAGCAGCCTCACGGACCTGGGGCCCCAGCATTTT. Residues: CASSLTDLGPQHF.

There are a few counts of this clone. The chain employs TRBV7-6 and TRBJ2-1; D perhaps matches TRBD2 (6 bases). V was clipped by 2 bases and J by 6 bases, with 20 bases between them. Germline loops: CDR1 SGHVS, CDR2 FNYEAQ. The CDR3 contains 17 residues. The CDR3 protein is CASSLRPLSSDRNEQFF. CDR3 nucleotide sequence: TGTGCCAGCAGCTTACGCCCGCTGTCTAGCGACCGCAATGAGCAGTTCTTC.

CDR3 nucleotides: TGCAGCGTTTATGACAGGGGCTATGGCTACACCTTC. This gives the protein CSVYDRGYGYTF. This chain joins TRBV29-1 and TRBJ1-2; the match to TRBD1 covers 8 bases. The CDR3 is made up of 12 amino acids. Germline trimming cut 5 bases from V and 4 bases from J; bases unmatched to any gene: 3. The germline gives CDR1 SQVTM, CDR2 ANQGSEA.

DNA for the CDR3: TGTGCCACGGGTGGGGGGGAACTCCAAGAGACCCAGTACTTC. As protein: CATGGGELQETQYF. The chain recombines TRBV10-3 with TRBJ2-5, with 7 bases that match TRBD2. The CDR3 spans 14 residues. Germline assignment: CDR1 ENHRY and CDR2 SYGVKD. V lost 10 bases and J lost 1; bases outside the gene matches: 9.

The chain employs TRBV9 and TRBJ2-1; 7 bases map to TRBD2. The CDR3 totals 14 residues. Per germline, CDR1 SGDLS and CDR2 YYNGEE. J gave up 4 bases and V 2 bases, and 3 bases lay outside the gene matches. DNA of the CDR3: TGTGCCAGCAGCGTCGGGACTACTTACAATGAGCAGTTCTTC. It translates to CASSVGTTYNEQFF.

The V and J genes are TRBV5-4 and TRBJ2-1; 9 positions match TRBD2. This CDR3 has 13 residues. The germline CDR1 and CDR2 sequences are SGHNT and YYREEE (reference sequence). V lost 4 bases to trimming and J lost 6 bases; unmatched junction nucleotides: 2. The CDR3 spells CASSPTSGNEQFF. The CDR3 nucleotides are TGTGCCAGCAGCCCGACTAGCGGCAATGAGCAGTTCTTC.

This chain connects TRBV25-1 to TRBJ2-1, with D hard to call. V was shortened by 4 bases and J by 2 bases, with 3 bases between the two germline ends. This CDR3 has 12 amino acids. Germline V gene lookup returns CDR1 MGHDK and CDR2 SYGVNS. The CDR3 reads CASSGAYNEQFF. CDR3 nucleotide sequence: TGTGCCAGCAGTGGAGCCTACAATGAGCAGTTCTTC. The variable domain in full, completed from reference TRBV25-1 and TRBJ2-1, reads EADIYQTPRYLVIGTGKKITLECSQTMGHDKMYWYQQDPGMELHLIHYSYGVNSTEKGDLSSESTVSRIRTEHFPLTLESARPSHTSQYLCASSGAYNEQFFGPGTRLTVL.

This clone was counted only a few times. The chain couples TRBV7-6 to TRBJ2-7; perhaps TRBD1 as D (5 bases). V gave up 0 bases and J gave up 3 bases, with 12 bases separating them. CDR3 length equals 15 residues. Germline-derived CDR1 and CDR2 are SGHVS and FNYEAQ. The CDR3 nucleotides are TGTGCCAGCAGCTTAGCGGGTACAGGCGGCTACGAGCAGTACTTC. This gives the protein CASSLAGTGGYEQYF.

The chain is built from TRBV18 and TRBJ1-4; D unclear. In germline, CDR1 is KGHSH, CDR2 LQKENI. The length of the CDR3 is 16 residues. The V end lost 2 bases, the J end lost 7 bases, and 17 bases lay between the germline ends. The CDR3 sequence: CASSPLSPGLGEKLFF. Written as DNA, the CDR3 is TGTGCCAGCTCACCATTAAGTCCCGGGCTGGGTGAAAAACTGTTTTTT.

V is TRBV5-6 and J is TRBJ2-7; TRBD1 agrees at 9 bases. There are 14 residues in the CDR3. Germline CDR1 and CDR2: SGHDT and YYEEEE. With V trimmed by 2 bases and J by 6 bases, 6 bases remained unmatched. CDR3 DNA: TGTGCCAGCAGCTTCGGGGACAGGGTGGGCGAGCAGTACTTC. It codes for CASSFGDRVGEQYF.

The rearrangement joins TRBV2 to TRBJ2-1, with D perhaps matching TRBD2 (6 bases). Trimming stripped 6 bases from V and 4 bases from J, with 16 bases between. The CDR3 consists of 15 residues. The germline gives CDR1 SNHLY, CDR2 FYNNEI. The chain's CDR3 is CASRTGTGPYNEQFF. DNA for the CDR3: TGTGCCAGCAGAACCGGGACTGGCCCATACAATGAGCAGTTCTTC.

This chain uses TRBV6-1 with TRBJ2-7; D not certain. CDR3 length equals 12 residues. In germline, CDR1 is MNHNS, CDR2 SASEGT. V lost 5 bases, J lost 6 bases, and 11 bases lay in between. CDR3 DNA sequence: TGTGCCAGCAGTTGGAACCATCGCGAGCAGTACTTC. This codes for CASSWNHREQYF.